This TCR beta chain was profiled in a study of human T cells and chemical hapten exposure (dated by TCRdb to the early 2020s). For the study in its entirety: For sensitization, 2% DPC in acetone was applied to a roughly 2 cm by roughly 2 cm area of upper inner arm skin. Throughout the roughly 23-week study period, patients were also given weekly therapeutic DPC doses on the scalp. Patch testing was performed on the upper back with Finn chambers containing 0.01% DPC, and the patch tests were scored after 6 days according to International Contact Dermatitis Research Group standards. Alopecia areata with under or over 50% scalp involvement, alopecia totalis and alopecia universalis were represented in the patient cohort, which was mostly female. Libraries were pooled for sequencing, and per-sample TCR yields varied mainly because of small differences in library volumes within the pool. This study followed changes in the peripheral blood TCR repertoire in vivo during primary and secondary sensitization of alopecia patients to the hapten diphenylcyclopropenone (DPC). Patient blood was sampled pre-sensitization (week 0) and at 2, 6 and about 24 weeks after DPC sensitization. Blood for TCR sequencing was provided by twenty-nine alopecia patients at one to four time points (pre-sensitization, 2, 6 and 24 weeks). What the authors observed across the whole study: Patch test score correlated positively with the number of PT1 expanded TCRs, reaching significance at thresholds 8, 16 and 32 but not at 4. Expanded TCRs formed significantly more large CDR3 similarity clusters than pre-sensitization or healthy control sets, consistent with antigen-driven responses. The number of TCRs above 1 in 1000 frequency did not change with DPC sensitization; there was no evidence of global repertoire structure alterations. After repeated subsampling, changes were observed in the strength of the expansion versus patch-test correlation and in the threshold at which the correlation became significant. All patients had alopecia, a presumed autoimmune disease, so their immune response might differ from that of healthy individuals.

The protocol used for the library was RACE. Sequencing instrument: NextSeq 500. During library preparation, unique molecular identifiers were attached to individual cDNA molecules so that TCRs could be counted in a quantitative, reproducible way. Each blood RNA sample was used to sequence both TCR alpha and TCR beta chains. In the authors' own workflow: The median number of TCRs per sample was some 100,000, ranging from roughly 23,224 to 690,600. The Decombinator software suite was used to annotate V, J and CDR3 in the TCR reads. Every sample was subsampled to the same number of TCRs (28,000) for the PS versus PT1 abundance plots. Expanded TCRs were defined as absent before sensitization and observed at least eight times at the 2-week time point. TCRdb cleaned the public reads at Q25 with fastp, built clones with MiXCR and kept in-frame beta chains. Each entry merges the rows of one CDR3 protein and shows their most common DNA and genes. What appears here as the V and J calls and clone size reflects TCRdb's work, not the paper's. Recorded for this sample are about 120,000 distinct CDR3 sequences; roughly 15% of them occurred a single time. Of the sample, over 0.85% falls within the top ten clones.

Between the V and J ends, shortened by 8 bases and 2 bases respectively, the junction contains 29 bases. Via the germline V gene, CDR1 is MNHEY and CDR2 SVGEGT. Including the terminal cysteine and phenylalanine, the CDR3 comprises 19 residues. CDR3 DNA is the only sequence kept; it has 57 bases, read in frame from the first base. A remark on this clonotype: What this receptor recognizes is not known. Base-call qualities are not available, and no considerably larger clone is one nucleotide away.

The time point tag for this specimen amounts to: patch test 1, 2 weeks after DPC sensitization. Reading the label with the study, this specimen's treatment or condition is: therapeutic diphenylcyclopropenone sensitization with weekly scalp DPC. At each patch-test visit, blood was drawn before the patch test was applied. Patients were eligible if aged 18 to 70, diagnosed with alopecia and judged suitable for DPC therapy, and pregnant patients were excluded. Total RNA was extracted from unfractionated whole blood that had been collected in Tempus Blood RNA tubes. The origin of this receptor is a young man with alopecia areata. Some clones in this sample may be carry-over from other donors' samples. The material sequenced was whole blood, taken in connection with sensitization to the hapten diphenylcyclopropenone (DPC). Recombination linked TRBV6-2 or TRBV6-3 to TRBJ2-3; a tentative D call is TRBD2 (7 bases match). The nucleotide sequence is TGTGCCAGCGAGGGGCTCCGGGGGGCCAATCCCCTCCTCACAGATACGCAGTATTTT. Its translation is CASEGLRGANPLLTDTQYF.